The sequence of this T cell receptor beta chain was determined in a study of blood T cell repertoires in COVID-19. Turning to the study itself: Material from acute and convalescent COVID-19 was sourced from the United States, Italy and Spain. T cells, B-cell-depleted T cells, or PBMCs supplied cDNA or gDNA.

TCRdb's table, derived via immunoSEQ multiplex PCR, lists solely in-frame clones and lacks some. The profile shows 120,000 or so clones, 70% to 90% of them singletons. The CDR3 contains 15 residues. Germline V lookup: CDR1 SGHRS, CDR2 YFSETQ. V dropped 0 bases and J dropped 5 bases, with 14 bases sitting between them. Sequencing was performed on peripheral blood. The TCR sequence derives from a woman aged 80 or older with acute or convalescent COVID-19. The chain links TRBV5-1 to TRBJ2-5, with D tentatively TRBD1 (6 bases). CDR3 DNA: TGCGCCAGCAGCTTGGAAAGAACAGGGCCGGAGACCCAGTACTTC. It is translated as CASSLERTGPETQYF.